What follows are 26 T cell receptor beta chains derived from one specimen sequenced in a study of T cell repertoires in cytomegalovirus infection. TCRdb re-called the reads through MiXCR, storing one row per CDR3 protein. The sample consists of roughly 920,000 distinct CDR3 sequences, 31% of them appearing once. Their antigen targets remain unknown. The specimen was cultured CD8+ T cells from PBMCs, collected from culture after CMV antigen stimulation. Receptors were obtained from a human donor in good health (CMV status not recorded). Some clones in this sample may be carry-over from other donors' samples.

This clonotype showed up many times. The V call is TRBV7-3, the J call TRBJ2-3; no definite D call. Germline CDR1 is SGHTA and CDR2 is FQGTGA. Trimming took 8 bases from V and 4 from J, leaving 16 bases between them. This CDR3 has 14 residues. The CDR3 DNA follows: TGTGCCAGCGGAACTTCGGGCGGCGCAGATACGCAGTATTTT. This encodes CASGTSGGADTQYF.

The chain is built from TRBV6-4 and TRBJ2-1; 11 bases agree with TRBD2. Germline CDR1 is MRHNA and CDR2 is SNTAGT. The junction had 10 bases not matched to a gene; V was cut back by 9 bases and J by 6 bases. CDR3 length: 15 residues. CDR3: CASSPSGGSTNEQFF. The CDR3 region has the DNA TGTGCCAGTAGTCCTAGCGGGGGGTCAACCAATGAGCAGTTCTTC.

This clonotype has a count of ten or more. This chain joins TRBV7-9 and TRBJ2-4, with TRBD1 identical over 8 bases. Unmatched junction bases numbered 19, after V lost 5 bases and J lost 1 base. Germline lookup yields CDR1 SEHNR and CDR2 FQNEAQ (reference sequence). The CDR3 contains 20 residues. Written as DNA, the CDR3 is TGTGCCAGCAGCCCTAGTTTATGGACAGGGTCGGTAATGGCCAAAAACATTCAGTACTTC. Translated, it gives CASSPSLWTGSVMAKNIQYF.

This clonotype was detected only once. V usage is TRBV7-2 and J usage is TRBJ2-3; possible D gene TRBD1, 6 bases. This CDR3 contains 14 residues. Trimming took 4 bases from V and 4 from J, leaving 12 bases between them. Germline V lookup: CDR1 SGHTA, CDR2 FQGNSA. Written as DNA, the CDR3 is TGTGCCAGCAGCTGGACAGTTAGCGCAGATACGCAGTATTTT. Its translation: CASSWTVSADTQYF.

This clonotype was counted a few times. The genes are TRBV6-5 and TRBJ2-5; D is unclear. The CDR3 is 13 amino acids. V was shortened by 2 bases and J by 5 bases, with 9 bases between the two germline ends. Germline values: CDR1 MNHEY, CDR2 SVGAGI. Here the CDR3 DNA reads TGTGCCAGCAGTTACGTGGCCGGGGAGACCCAGTACTTC. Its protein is CASSYVAGETQYF.

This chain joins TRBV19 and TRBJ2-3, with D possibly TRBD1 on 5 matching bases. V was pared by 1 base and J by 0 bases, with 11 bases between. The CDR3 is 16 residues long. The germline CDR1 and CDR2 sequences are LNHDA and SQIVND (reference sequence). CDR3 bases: TGTGCCAGTAGTATAGCTGGGGCAGCTAGCACAGATACGCAGTATTTT. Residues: CASSIAGAASTDTQYF.

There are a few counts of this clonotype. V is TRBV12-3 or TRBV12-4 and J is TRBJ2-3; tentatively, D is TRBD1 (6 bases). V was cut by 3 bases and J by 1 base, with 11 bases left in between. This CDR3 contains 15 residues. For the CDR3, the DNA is TGTGCCAGCAGTTTCGAGACAGGAGGCACAGATACGCAGTATTTT. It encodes CASSFETGGTDTQYF.

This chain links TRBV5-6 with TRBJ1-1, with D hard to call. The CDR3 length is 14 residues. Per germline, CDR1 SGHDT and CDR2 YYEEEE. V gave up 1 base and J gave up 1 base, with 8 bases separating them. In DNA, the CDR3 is TGTGCCAGCAGCTTGCAACAGCCGAACACTGAAGCTTTCTTT. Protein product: CASSLQQPNTEAFF.

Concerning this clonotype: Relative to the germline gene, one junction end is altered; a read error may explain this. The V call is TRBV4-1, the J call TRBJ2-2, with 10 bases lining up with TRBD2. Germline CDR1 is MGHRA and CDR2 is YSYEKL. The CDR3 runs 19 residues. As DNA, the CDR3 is TGTGCCAGCAGCCAAGGGCTGGGGCTAGCGGGGGACCGGATTGGGGAGCTGTTTTTT. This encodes CASSQGLGLAGDRIGELFF.

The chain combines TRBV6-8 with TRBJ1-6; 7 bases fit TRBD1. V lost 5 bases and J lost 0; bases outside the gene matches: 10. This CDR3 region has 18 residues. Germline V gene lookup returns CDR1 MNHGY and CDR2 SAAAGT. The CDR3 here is CASSNRGDRSSYNSPLHF. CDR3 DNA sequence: TGTGCCAGCAGTAACAGGGGCGACCGGAGCTCCTATAATTCACCCCTCCACTTT.

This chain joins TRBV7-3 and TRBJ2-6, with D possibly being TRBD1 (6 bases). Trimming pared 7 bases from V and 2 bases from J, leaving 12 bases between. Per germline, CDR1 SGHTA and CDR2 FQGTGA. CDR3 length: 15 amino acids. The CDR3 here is CASTMAGAGANVLTF. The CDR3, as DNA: TGTGCCAGCACCATGGCAGGGGCTGGGGCCAACGTCCTGACTTTC. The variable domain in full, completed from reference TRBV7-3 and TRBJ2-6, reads GAGVSQTPSNKVTEKGKYVELRCDPISGHTALYWYRQSLGQGPEFLIYFQGTGAADDSGLPNDRFFAVRPEGSVSTLKIQRTERGDSAVYLCASTMAGAGANVLTFGAGSRLTVL.

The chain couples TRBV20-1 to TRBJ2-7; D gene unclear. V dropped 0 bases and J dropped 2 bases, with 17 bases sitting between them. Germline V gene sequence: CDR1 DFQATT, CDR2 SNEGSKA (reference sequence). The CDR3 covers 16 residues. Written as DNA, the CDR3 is TGCAGTGCTAGAGATCAGAGCGCTGGCTTAGCCTACGAGCAGTACTTC. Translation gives CSARDQSAGLAYEQYF.

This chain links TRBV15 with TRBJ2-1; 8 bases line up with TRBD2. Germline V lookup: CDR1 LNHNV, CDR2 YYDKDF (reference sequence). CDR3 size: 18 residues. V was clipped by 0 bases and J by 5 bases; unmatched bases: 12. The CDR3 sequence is CATSRDLTASGLNNEQFF. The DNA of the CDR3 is TGTGCCACCAGCAGAGATCTAACGGCTAGCGGGCTTAACAATGAGCAGTTCTTC.

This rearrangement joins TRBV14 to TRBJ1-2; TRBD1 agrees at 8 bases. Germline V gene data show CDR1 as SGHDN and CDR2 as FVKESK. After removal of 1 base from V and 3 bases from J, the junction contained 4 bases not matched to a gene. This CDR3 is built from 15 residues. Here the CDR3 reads CASSQGQGPYYGYTF. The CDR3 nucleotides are TGTGCCAGCAGCCAAGGACAGGGGCCCTACTATGGCTACACCTTC.

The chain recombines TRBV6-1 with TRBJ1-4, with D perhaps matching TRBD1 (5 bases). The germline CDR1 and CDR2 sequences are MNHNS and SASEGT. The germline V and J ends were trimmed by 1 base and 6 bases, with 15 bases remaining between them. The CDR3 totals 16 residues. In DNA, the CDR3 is TGTGCCAGCAGTGAAGTAAAGGGGCCGGTGGATGAAAAACTGTTTTTT. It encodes CASSEVKGPVDEKLFF.

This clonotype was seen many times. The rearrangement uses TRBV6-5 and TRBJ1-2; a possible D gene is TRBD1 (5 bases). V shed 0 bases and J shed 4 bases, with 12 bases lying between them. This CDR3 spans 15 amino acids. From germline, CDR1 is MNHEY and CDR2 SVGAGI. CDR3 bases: TGTGCCAGCAGTTACTCCCCGGGGACCCTCTATGGCTACACCTTC. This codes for CASSYSPGTLYGYTF.

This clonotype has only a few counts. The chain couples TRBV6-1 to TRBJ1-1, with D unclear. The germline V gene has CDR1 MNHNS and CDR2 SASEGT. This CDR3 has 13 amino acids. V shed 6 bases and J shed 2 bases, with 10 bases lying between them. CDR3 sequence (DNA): TGTGCCAGCAGGGACGGATTAAACACTGAAGCTTTCTTT. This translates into CASRDGLNTEAFF.

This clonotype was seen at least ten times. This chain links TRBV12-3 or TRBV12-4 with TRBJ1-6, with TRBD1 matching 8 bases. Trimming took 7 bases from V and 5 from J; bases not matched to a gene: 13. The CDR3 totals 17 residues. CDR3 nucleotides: TGTGCCAGCAACCGGGACAGGCCCTCGGAGAATAATTCACCCCTCCACTTT. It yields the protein CASNRDRPSENNSPLHF.

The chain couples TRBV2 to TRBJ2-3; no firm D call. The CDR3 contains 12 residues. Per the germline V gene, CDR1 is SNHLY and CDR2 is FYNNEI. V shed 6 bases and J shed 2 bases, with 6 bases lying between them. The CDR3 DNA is TGTGCCAGCAGACCATTCACAGATACGCAGTATTTT. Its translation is CASRPFTDTQYF. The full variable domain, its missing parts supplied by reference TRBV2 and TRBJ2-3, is EPEVTQTPSHQVTQMGQEVILRCVPISNHLYFYWYRQILGQKVEFLVSFYNNEISEKSEIFDDQFSVERPDGSNFTLKIRSTKLEDSAMYFCASRPFTDTQYFGPGTRLTVL.

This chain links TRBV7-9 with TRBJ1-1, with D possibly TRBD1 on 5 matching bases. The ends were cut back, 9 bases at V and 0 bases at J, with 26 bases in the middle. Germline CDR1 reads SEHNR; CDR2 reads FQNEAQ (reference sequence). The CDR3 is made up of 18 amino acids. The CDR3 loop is CASDETRDPHGLNTEAFF. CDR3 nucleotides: TGTGCCAGTGACGAGACCCGGGACCCACATGGCTTGAACACTGAAGCTTTCTTT.

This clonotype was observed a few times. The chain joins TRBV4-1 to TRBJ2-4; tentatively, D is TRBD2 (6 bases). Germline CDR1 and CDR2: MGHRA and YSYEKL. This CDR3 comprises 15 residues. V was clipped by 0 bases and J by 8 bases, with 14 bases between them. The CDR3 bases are TGCGCCAGCAGCCAAGATCTTCGGCCGGGGGACATTCAGTACTTC. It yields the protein CASSQDLRPGDIQYF.

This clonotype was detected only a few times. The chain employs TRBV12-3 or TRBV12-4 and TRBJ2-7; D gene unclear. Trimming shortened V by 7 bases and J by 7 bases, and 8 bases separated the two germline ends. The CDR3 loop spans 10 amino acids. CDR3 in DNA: TGTGCCAGCAAACTCGGGGAGCAGTACTTC. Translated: CASKLGEQYF.

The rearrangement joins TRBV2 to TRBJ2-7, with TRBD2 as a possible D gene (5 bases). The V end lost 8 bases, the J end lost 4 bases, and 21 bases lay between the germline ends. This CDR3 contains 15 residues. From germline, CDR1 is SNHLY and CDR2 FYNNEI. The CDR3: CASGGWGRAVYEQYV. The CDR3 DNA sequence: TGTGCCAGCGGCGGGTGGGGTAGAGCCGTTTACGAGCAGTACGTC.

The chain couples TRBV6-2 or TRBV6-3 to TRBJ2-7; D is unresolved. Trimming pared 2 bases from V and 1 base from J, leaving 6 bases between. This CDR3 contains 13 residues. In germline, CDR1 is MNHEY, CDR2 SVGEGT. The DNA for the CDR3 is TGTGCCAGCAGTTACGCCCAATCCTACGAGCAGTACGTC. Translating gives CASSYAQSYEQYV.

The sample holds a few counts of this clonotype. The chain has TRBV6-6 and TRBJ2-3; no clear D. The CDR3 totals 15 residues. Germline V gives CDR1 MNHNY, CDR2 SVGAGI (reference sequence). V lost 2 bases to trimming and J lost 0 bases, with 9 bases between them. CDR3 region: CASSYLRDSTDTQYF. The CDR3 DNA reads TGTGCCAGCAGTTACCTTAGAGACAGCACAGATACGCAGTATTTT.

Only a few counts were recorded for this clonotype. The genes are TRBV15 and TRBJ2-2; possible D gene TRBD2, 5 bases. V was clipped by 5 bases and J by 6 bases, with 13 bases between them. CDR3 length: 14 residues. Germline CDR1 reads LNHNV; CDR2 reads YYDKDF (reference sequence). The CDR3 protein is CATSGGLYAGELFF. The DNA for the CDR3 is TGTGCCACCAGCGGTGGACTGTACGCCGGGGAGCTGTTTTTT.